This T cell receptor (beta chain) was captured in a study of T cells in tuberculosis. Profiled with immunoSEQ multiplex PCR; TCRdb holds only in-frame clones, not every one. The table lists about 30,000 clones, roughly 95% of them singletons, with over 2% in the top ten. CDR3 length: 14 residues. V was clipped by 6 bases and J by 5 bases, with 16 bases between them. Germline CDR1 is SGHRS and CDR2 is YFSETQ. The table lists this clone with a count of one. The J gene is TRBJ2-3, the V gene TRBV5-1; D may be TRBD2 (6 bases). The TCR originated in a donor between 5 and 29 years old with latent tuberculosis or without tuberculosis infection. Sequencing was performed on PBMCs. CDR3 sequence (DNA): TGCGCCAGCACTTTGTTTAGCGGTGGAGATACGCAGTATTTT. Residues: CASTLFSGGDTQYF.